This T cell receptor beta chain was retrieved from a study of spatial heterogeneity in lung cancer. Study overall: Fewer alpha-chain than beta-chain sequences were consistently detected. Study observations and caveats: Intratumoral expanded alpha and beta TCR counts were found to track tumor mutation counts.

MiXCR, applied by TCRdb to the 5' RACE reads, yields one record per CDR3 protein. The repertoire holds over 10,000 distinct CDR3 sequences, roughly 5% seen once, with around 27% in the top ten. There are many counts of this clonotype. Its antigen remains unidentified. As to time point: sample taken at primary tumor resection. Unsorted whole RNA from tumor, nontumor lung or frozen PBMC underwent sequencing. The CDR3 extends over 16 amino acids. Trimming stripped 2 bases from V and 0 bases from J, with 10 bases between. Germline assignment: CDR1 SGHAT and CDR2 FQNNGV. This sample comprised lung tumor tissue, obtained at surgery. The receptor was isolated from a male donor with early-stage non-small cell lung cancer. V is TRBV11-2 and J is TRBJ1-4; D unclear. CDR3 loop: CASSLTLASTNEKLFF. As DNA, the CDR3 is TGTGCCAGCAGCTTAACCCTAGCTTCAACTAATGAAAAACTGTTTTTT. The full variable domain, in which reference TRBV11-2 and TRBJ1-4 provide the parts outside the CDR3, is EAGVAQSPRYKIIEKRQSVAFWCNPISGHATLYWYQQILGQGPKLLIQFQNNGVVDDSQLPKDRFSAERLKGVDSTLKIQPAKLEDSAVYLCASSLTLASTNEKLFFGSGTQLSVL.